Listed here are 8 T cell receptor beta chains from one sample, sequenced in a study of T cells after yellow fever vaccination. TCRdb itself ran the 5' RACE reads through MiXCR, one entry per CDR3 protein. The data show 300,000 to 350,000 distinct CDR3 sequences, roughly 7.5% seen once. The source material was PBMCs, sampled about 41 days after the first yellow fever vaccination. The source of these receptors is a man aged 18 to 30 who received the YFV17D yellow fever vaccine.

The chain recombines TRBV1 with TRBJ1-2; the tabulated D call, TRBD1, remains unverified against the DNA. TRBV1 counts as a pseudogene. The CDR3 has 17 residues. Here the CDR3 reads CTSSSPWMDRGNYGYTF. Here the CDR3 DNA reads TGCACCAGCAGCTCACCCTGGATGGACAGGGGAAACTATGGCTACACCTTC.

In its sample, this clonotype was seen many times. The chain uses TRBV5-4 and TRBJ1-3, with unresolved D. The V end was cut by 2 bases, the J end by 0 bases, with 9 bases between. Germline V CDR1 and CDR2: SGHNT, YYREEE (reference sequence). The CDR3 has 15 amino acids. The CDR3 protein is CASSFSENSGNTIYF. The CDR3 DNA reads as TGTGCCAGCAGCTTCAGCGAAAACTCTGGAAACACCATATATTTT.

This clonotype was seen only a few times. V gene TRBV6-2 or TRBV6-3 combines with J gene TRBJ1-5, with 9 bases aligning to TRBD1. The CDR3 is made up of 18 amino acids. The germline V gene has CDR1 MNHEY and CDR2 SVGEGT. With V trimmed by 0 bases and J by 7 bases, 13 bases remained unmatched. CDR3 residues: CASSYSTGTGIPRQPQHF. The CDR3 nucleotides read TGTGCCAGCAGTTACTCGACCGGGACAGGGATTCCCCGGCAGCCCCAGCATTTT.

This clonotype has a handful of counts. V is TRBV2 and J is TRBJ1-5; weak D call: TRBD1 (5 bases). Between the trimmed V and J ends, which lost 3 bases and 9 bases, there was a span of 15 bases. The CDR3 totals 14 residues. In germline, CDR1 is SNHLY, CDR2 FYNNEI. The CDR3 nucleotides are TGTGCCAGCAGTGATTTGGTCGGGGCCCGGCCCCAGCATTTT. Translating it yields CASSDLVGARPQHF.

This clonotype was detected many times. The V gene is TRBV5-5, the J gene TRBJ2-5; 9 bases match TRBD2. Germline V gene data show CDR1 as SGHKS and CDR2 as YYEKEE (reference sequence). The CDR3 consists of 16 residues. V dropped 1 base and J dropped 4; count of bases not matched to a gene: 8. The CDR3 protein is CASSLMMRGGIETQYF. DNA for the CDR3: TGTGCCAGCAGCTTGATGATGCGGGGGGGCATAGAGACCCAGTACTTC. The complete variable domain, with remaining parts taken from reference TRBV5-5 and TRBJ2-5, reads DAGVTQSPTHLIKTRGQQVTLRCSPISGHKSVSWYQQVLGQGPQFIFQYYEKEERGRGNFPDRFSARQFPNYSSELNVNALLLGDSALYLCASSLMMRGGIETQYFGPGTRLLVL.

This clonotype came up many times. V and J are TRBV7-8 and TRBJ2-7; perhaps TRBD2 as D (5 bases). Trimming shortened V by 1 base and J by 6 bases, and 19 bases separated the two germline ends. CDR1 SGHVS and CDR2 FQNEAQ come from the germline V gene. The CDR3 is 16 residues long. CDR3 sequence reads: CASSLGGFGGSLEQYF. CDR3 in DNA: TGTGCCAGCAGCTTAGGCGGGTTCGGCGGCTCCCTCGAGCAGTACTTC. Combining the CDR3 with reference TRBV7-8 and TRBJ2-7 gives the whole variable domain GAGVSQSPRYKVAKRGQDVALRCDPISGHVSLFWYQQALGQGPEFLTYFQNEAQLDKSGLPSDRFFAERPEGSVSTLKIQRTQQEDSAVYLCASSLGGFGGSLEQYFGPGTRLTVT.

The chain carries TRBV25-1 and TRBJ2-7, with D possibly matching TRBD1 (6 bases). CDR3 length: 20 residues. Germline CDR1 reads MGHDK; CDR2 reads SYGVNS. The ends were cut back, 1 base at V and 4 bases at J, with 29 bases in the middle. CDR3 amino acids: CASSESGVGLGSWDLYEQYF. DNA for the CDR3: TGTGCCAGCAGTGAATCAGGGGTTGGGCTGGGCAGCTGGGACCTATACGAGCAGTACTTC.

Notes on this clonotype: One end of the junction does not line up with germline, which may come from a read error. The V and J genes are TRBV3-1 and TRBJ1-1, with D perhaps TRBD1 (6 bases). This CDR3 has 15 amino acids. The germline CDR1 and CDR2 sequences are LGHDT and YNNKEL (reference sequence). CDR3 DNA sequence: TGTGCCAGCTGCCAAGATTTAAAGGGGGACACTGAAGCTTTCTTT. Its translation: CASCQDLKGDTEAFF.